Presented here are 10 T cell receptor beta chains from one specimen sequenced in a study of T cells after posttransplantation cyclophosphamide. Repertoires were generated with immunoSEQ multiplex PCR, while TCRdb's copy carries only in-frame clones and drops some. The sample yields around 16,000 clones, roughly 94% seen once. The naive gate required viable CD3+CD4+ or CD3+CD8+ cells with CCR7+CD45RA+CD45RO-CD95-CD27+CD28+ phenotype. Material: naive CD4+ T cells sorted from blood. The receptors were gathered from a woman between 45 and 60 years old in good health and a related stem cell transplant donor.

This clone was seen a single time. The chain joins TRBV7-3 to TRBJ2-2, with TRBD2 matching 8 bases. CDR1 is SGHTA, CDR2 FQGTGA, per germline. Trimming cost V 5 bases and J 5 bases; bases outside gene matches: 7. This CDR3 comprises 15 residues. CDR3 protein: CASSPVSGRTGELFF. Here the CDR3 DNA reads TGTGCCAGCAGCCCCGTAAGCGGGAGAACCGGGGAGCTGTTTTTT.

This sequence joins TRBV10-3 and TRBJ2-6; 8 nucleotides agree with TRBD1. Germline V gives CDR1 ENHRY, CDR2 SYGVKD. Germline trimming cut 5 bases from V and 3 bases from J; bases unmatched to any gene: 6. There are 16 residues in the CDR3. CDR3 region: CAISSQGALGANVLTF. The CDR3 coding sequence is TGTGCCATCAGTAGTCAGGGGGCGCTTGGGGCCAACGTCCTGACTTTC.

V and J are TRBV10-3 and TRBJ2-3; 7 bases agree with TRBD1. Trimming took 4 bases from V and 6 from J; bases not matched to a gene: 7. The germline gives CDR1 ENHRY, CDR2 SYGVKD. The CDR3 length is 14 residues. The CDR3 bases are TGTGCCATCAGTGGAAGGGGGCAGGCGGATACGCAGTATTTT. Translated: CAISGRGQADTQYF.

The J gene is TRBJ1-1, the V gene TRBV6-5, with D possibly TRBD1 on 5 matching bases. The CDR3 totals 14 residues. With 6 bases removed from V and 1 base from J, the gap between germline ends came to 12 bases. Looked up from germline, CDR1 is MNHEY and CDR2 is SVGAGI. Here the CDR3 reads CASRSGGSNTEAFF. CDR3 nucleotide sequence: TGTGCCAGCAGATCCGGGGGATCGAACACTGAAGCTTTCTTT.

V gene TRBV5-6 combines with J gene TRBJ1-2; D is possibly TRBD1 (6 bases). Germline CDR1 reads SGHDT; CDR2 reads YYEEEE. Trimming removed 0 bases at V and 7 bases at J, with 16 bases between. The CDR3 length is 15 residues. In nucleotides, the CDR3 is TGTGCCAGCAGCTTGGTAATAGACAGGTTAGGTGGCTACACCTTC. It translates to CASSLVIDRLGGYTF. Looking up the rest from reference TRBV5-6 and TRBJ1-2 gives the full variable domain: DAGVTQSPTHLIKTRGQQVTLRCSPKSGHDTVSWYQQALGQGPQFIFQYYEEEERQRGNFPDRFSGHQFPNYSSELNVNALLLGDSALYLCASSLVIDRLGGYTFGSGTRLTVV.

The rearrangement joins TRBV27 to TRBJ1-5, with 8 bases aligning to TRBD1. The germline CDR1 and CDR2 sequences are MNHEY and SMNVEV (reference sequence). CDR3 size: 15 residues. V lost 2 bases, J lost 5 bases, and 5 bases stayed unmatched. The CDR3 nucleotides read TGTGCCAGCAGTTTAGTCCAGGGGGCCGATCAGCCCCAGCATTTT. It encodes CASSLVQGADQPQHF.

This clone was seen a single time. This chain uses TRBV7-9 with TRBJ1-3; unclear D gene. There are 13 residues in the CDR3. Per germline, CDR1 SEHNR and CDR2 FQNEAQ (reference sequence). The V and J ends lost 6 bases and 6 bases respectively, with 12 bases between them. CDR3 residues: CASSLTPENTIYF. CDR3 coding DNA: TGTGCCAGCAGTCTAACCCCCGAAAACACCATATATTTT.

The chain carries TRBV5-1 and TRBJ1-2, with a tentative D call TRBD1 (5 bases). V lost 4 bases to trimming and J lost 5 bases, with 15 bases between them. Germline CDR1 SGHRS, CDR2 YFSETQ. This CDR3 has 14 amino acids. The CDR3 DNA reads TGCGCCAGCAGCCTGGGGACTGCTCTTTATGGCTACACCTTC. Translated, it gives CASSLGTALYGYTF.

The rearrangement uses TRBV18 and TRBJ1-2; 8 positions agree with TRBD1. This CDR3 spans 18 amino acids. Germline V gene sequence: CDR1 KGHSH, CDR2 LQKENI. J gave up 6 bases and V 0 bases, and 15 bases lay outside the gene matches. The CDR3 DNA reads as TGTGCCAGCTCACCACCCCTTAGCGTGACAGGGGAGTTGGATGGCTACACCTTC. Protein product: CASSPPLSVTGELDGYTF.

The chain employs TRBV29-1 and TRBJ1-2; D perhaps matches TRBD1 (6 bases). The CDR3 is 14 residues long. Per germline, CDR1 SQVTM and CDR2 ANQGSEA. Between the trimmed V and J ends, which lost 6 bases and 5 bases, there was a span of 19 bases. CDR3 in amino acids: CSVNRAGVPYGYTF. The CDR3 DNA reads as TGCAGCGTGAACAGGGCGGGAGTCCCTTATGGCTACACCTTC.